These 11 T cell receptor beta chains were all obtained from the same sample, sequenced in a study of response to subunit inactivated influenza vaccine. TCRdb fed the RT-PCR reads into MiXCR, producing one record per CDR3 protein. The sample includes approximately 500,000 distinct CDR3 sequences, 10% to 15% seen only once; the top ten take over 10%. The material was PBMCs from blood, obtained more than 35 days after vaccination. Receptor source: a man aged 50-60 years who received an inactivated influenza vaccine.

The rearrangement joins TRBV12-3 or TRBV12-4 to TRBJ2-4; 10 bases align to TRBD2. The trim removed 5 bases at V and 0 bases at J, leaving 4 bases unmatched. This CDR3 has 16 amino acids. This CDR3 is CASSPLAGVAKNIQYF. The CDR3 nucleotides read TGTGCCAGCAGTCCTCTAGCGGGAGTAGCCAAAAACATTCAGTACTTC.

In this sample, this clonotype turned up a few times. The CDR3 loop reads CAISESRTGGAGNEQFF. The CDR3, as DNA: TGTGCCATCAGTGAGTCTAGGACAGGGGGAGCTGGCAATGAGCAGTTCTTC. This chain links TRBV10-3 with TRBJ2-1, with 10 bases identical to TRBD1. Germline lookup yields CDR1 ENHRY and CDR2 SYGVKD. The CDR3 length is 17 residues. V shed 0 bases and J 6 bases; nucleotides not matched to a gene: 8.

This clonotype turned up a few times. The chain is built from TRBV20-1 and TRBJ1-4; TRBD1 might be the D (5 bases). This CDR3 is 13 amino acids long. Germline V lookup: CDR1 DFQATT, CDR2 SNEGSKA (reference sequence). The V end was cut by 2 bases, the J end by 5 bases, with 9 bases between. In DNA, the CDR3 is TGCAGTGCTAGATGGGGGGGAAATGAAAAACTGTTTTTT. The encoded protein is CSARWGGNEKLFF.

CDR3 sequence: CASSHPPGRNTGELFF. CDR3 sequence (DNA): TGTGCCAGCAGCCATCCACCGGGACGGAACACCGGGGAGCTGTTTTTT. The V and J genes are TRBV4-2 and TRBJ2-2; D could derive from TRBD1 or TRBD2 (5 bases each). V lost 3 bases and J 1 base, leaving 12 bases between the germline ends. The CDR3 length is 16 residues. Germline V gene lookup returns CDR1 LGHNA and CDR2 YNFKEQ.

This clonotype occurred a few times. This chain uses TRBV9 with TRBJ2-7; 10 bases are a match to TRBD1. In germline, CDR1 is SGDLS, CDR2 YYNGEE. This CDR3 comprises 16 residues. V lost 0 bases to trimming and J lost 0 bases; unmatched junction nucleotides: 3. For the CDR3, the DNA is TGTGCCAGCAGCGTAGCCGGGACAGGGGCCTCCTACGAGCAGTACTTC. Translating gives CASSVAGTGASYEQYF.

The chain has TRBV20-1 and TRBJ1-1, with a possible D match to TRBD1 (5 bases). The CDR3 extends over 13 amino acids. Looked up from germline, CDR1 is DFQATT and CDR2 is SNEGSKA (reference sequence). The CDR3 loop is CRGGSGENTEAFF. The CDR3 coding sequence is TGCAGGGGTGGATCGGGGGAGAACACTGAAGCTTTCTTT.

The J gene is TRBJ2-3, the V gene TRBV12-3 or TRBV12-4, with a tentative D call TRBD2 (6 bases). The CDR3 runs 15 residues. V was clipped by 0 bases and J by 2 bases, with 9 bases between them. The CDR3 DNA reads as TGTGCCAGCAGTTTAGCGGTAGCGGACACAGATACGCAGTATTTT. This translates into CASSLAVADTDTQYF.

This clonotype was observed a handful of times. The CDR3 spells CASSTATANTEAFF. CDR3 DNA: TGCGCCAGCAGTACCGCGACTGCCAACACTGAAGCTTTCTTT. The V gene is TRBV5-1, the J gene TRBJ1-1; the D is unclear. This CDR3 is 14 amino acids long. Germline values: CDR1 SGHRS, CDR2 YFSETQ. V was shortened by 5 bases and J by 2 bases, with 13 bases between the two germline ends.

This clonotype was counted many times. The V call is TRBV7-3, the J call TRBJ2-6; 7 bases line up with TRBD1. The J segment lost 0 bases and the V segment lost 5 bases, leaving 7 bases of the junction unmatched. Germline V gene data show CDR1 as SGHTA and CDR2 as FQGTGA. The CDR3 contains 17 residues. The CDR3 is CASSPSAGGSGANVLTF. The CDR3 bases are TGTGCCAGCAGCCCATCAGCAGGGGGCTCTGGGGCCAACGTCCTGACTTTC.

This clonotype was counted many times. The V call is TRBV20-1, the J call TRBJ1-1, with D unresolved. The CDR3 has 12 amino acids. V shed 0 bases and J shed 8 bases, with 10 bases lying between them. Germline values: CDR1 DFQATT, CDR2 SNEGSKA (reference sequence). CDR3 nucleotide sequence: TGCAGTGCTAGAGATAACAGCAGGGAAGCTTTCTTT. The encoded protein is CSARDNSREAFF.

The gene calls are TRBV9 and TRBJ2-5, with 8 bases that match TRBD1. Trimming removed 0 bases from V and 1 base from J; junction bases left unmatched: 2. The CDR3 loop spans 15 amino acids. Germline V CDR1 and CDR2: SGDLS, YYNGEE. In DNA form, the CDR3 reads TGTGCCAGCAGCGTAGCTCAGGGGGCCCAAGAGACCCAGTACTTC. Protein: CASSVAQGAQETQYF.